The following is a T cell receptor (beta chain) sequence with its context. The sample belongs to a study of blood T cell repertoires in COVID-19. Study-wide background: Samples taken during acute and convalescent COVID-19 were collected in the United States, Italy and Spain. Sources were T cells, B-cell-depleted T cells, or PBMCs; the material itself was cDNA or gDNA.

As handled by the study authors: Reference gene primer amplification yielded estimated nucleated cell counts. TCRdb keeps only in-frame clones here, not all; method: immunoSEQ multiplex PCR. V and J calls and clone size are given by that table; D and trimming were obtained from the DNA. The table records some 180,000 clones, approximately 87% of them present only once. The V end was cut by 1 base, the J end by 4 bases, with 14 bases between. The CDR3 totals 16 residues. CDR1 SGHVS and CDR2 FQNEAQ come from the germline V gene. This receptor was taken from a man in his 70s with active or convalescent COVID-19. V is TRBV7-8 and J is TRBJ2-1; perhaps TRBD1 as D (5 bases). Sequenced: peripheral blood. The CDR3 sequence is CASSLEGPSIYNEQFF. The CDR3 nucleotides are TGTGCCAGCAGCTTAGAGGGGCCTTCTATTTACAATGAGCAGTTCTTC.